These 32 T cell receptor beta chains were sequenced from one sample in a study of Graves' ophthalmopathy and Graves' hyperthyroidism. Scientists amplified the TCR beta CDR3 regions from RNA transcripts. Second-round multiplex PCR came after first-round RT-PCR with HTBI primers. MiXCR, run by TCRdb on the multiplex PCR reads, gives a single entry per CDR3 protein. There are approximately 160,000 distinct CDR3 sequences in the sample; 35% to 50% occur only once, and nearly 9% lies in the top ten. What was sequenced was peripheral blood. The receptor source for this set is a man aged 25 to 40 with Graves' ophthalmopathy.

This clonotype was counted once. This chain uses TRBV20-1 with TRBJ2-7; the match to TRBD1 covers 7 bases. Germline lookup yields CDR1 DFQATT and CDR2 SNEGSKA (reference sequence). Trimming removed 4 bases from V and 3 bases from J; junction bases left unmatched: 3. The CDR3 contains 12 residues. The CDR3 here is CSAMGQNYEQYF. The CDR3 coding sequence is TGCAGTGCTATGGGACAGAACTACGAGCAGTACTTC.

This clonotype came up many times. The chain joins TRBV3-1 to TRBJ2-4, with 10 bases identical to TRBD2. Germline V CDR1 and CDR2: LGHDT, YNNKEL (reference sequence). V lost 4 bases and J lost 0; bases outside the gene matches: 15. There are 20 residues in the CDR3. CDR3 loop: CASSPWGASGSIIAKNIQYF. The DNA of the CDR3 is TGTGCCAGCAGCCCCTGGGGGGCTAGCGGGAGTATTATAGCCAAAAACATTCAGTACTTC. The complete variable domain, with remaining parts taken from reference TRBV3-1 and TRBJ2-4, reads DTAVSQTPKYLVTQMGNDKSIKCEQNLGHDTMYWYKQDSKKFLKIMFSYNNKELIINETVPNRFSPKSPDKAHLNLHINSLELGDSAVYFCASSPWGASGSIIAKNIQYFGAGTRLSVL.

The V call is TRBV6-1, the J call TRBJ1-1, with 8 bases matching TRBD1. Germline CDR1 reads MNHNS; CDR2 reads SASEGT. CDR3 length equals 15 residues. J gave up 0 bases and V 6 bases, and 6 bases lay outside the gene matches. CDR3 nucleotide sequence: TGTGCCAGCAGGATACAGGGGGGCATGAACACTGAAGCTTTCTTT. It codes for CASRIQGGMNTEAFF.

The table lists this clonotype with many counts. This chain joins TRBV28 and TRBJ1-1, with D unclear. The V gene's germline CDR1 is MDHEN and CDR2 SYDVKM. CDR3 length: 14 residues. Trimming removed 2 bases at V and 4 bases at J, with 11 bases between. CDR3 sequence: CASSLARLGTEAFF. CDR3 sequence (DNA): TGTGCCAGCAGTTTAGCCAGGCTTGGCACTGAAGCTTTCTTT. Filled out from reference TRBV28 and TRBJ1-1, the complete variable domain reads DVKVTQSSRYLVKRTGEKVFLECVQDMDHENMFWYRQDPGLGLRLIYFSYDVKMKEKGDIPEGYSVSREKKERFSLILESASTNQTSMYLCASSLARLGTEAFFGQGTRLTVV.

This clonotype was detected only a few times. The chain employs TRBV12-3 or TRBV12-4 and TRBJ2-5, with a weak D call TRBD1 (6 bases). The length of the CDR3 is 14 residues. Trimming stripped 5 bases from V and 1 base from J, with 11 bases between. The CDR3 region is CASSPRTVQETQYF. As DNA, the CDR3 is TGTGCCAGCAGTCCTCGGACAGTCCAAGAGACCCAGTACTTC.

V gene TRBV5-1 combines with J gene TRBJ1-2; maybe TRBD1 (6 bases). Germline CDR1 is SGHRS and CDR2 is YFSETQ. The CDR3 has 12 amino acids. Trimming cost V 6 bases and J 5 bases, with 11 bases left between them. The CDR3 DNA sequence: TGCGCCAGCAACAGGGAAGGGTATGGCTACACCTTC. The encoded protein is CASNREGYGYTF.

This clonotype was seen many times. This chain links TRBV28 with TRBJ2-5; 7 positions agree with TRBD2. The junction had 13 bases not matched to a gene; V was cut back by 5 bases and J by 7 bases. Germline V gene data show CDR1 as MDHEN and CDR2 as SYDVKM. The CDR3 totals 15 residues. The CDR3 DNA follows: TGTGCCAGCAGTCCCGGGGGAGCGGGGACTCGGACCCAGTACTTC. Translated: CASSPGGAGTRTQYF.

This clonotype was counted ten times or more. The chain carries TRBV13 and TRBJ2-2; the match to TRBD2 covers 9 bases. V lost 5 bases and J lost 4; bases outside the gene matches: 5. Germline CDR1 is PRHDT and CDR2 is FYEKMQ (reference sequence). There are 15 residues in the CDR3. CDR3 DNA: TGTGCCAGCAGCCCTCCTAGCGGGACCACCGGGGAGCTGTTTTTT. As protein: CASSPPSGTTGELFF.

This clonotype qualifies as medium-sized. This rearrangement joins TRBV6-5 to TRBJ1-1; D not certain. CDR1 MNHEY and CDR2 SVGAGI come from the germline V gene. Trimming took off 6 bases at V and 2 bases at J, with 4 bases between the two ends. This CDR3 is 11 amino acids long. CDR3 in amino acids: CASSPNTEAFF. The CDR3 coding sequence is TGTGCCAGCAGCCCTAACACTGAAGCTTTCTTT.

This clonotype was seen repeatedly, ten times or more. The rearrangement joins TRBV12-3 or TRBV12-4 to TRBJ2-7, with a possible D match to TRBD2 (6 bases). CDR3 length equals 13 residues. Deletions cut 10 bases from V and 7 bases from J, with 20 bases between. The CDR3 is CATTGTPAGEQYF. The DNA of the CDR3 is TGTGCCACAACCGGGACCCCTGCGGGAGAGCAGTACTTC.

There are many counts of this clonotype. CDR3 protein: CSVVPGTTEAFF. CDR3 nucleotide sequence: TGCAGCGTTGTCCCAGGCACCACTGAAGCTTTCTTT. The chain combines TRBV29-1 with TRBJ1-1; D gene ambiguous. Trimming removed 4 bases from V and 4 bases from J, with 10 bases in between. The CDR3 sequence is 12 residues long. Per germline, CDR1 SQVTM and CDR2 ANQGSEA.

V usage is TRBV6-1 and J usage is TRBJ1-2; D unclear. CDR1 MNHNS and CDR2 SASEGT come from the germline V gene. The length of the CDR3 is 13 residues. Deletions cut 6 bases from V and 8 bases from J, with 16 bases between. CDR3 amino acids: CASSPAGRGGYTF. The CDR3 region has the DNA TGTGCCAGCAGCCCTGCCGGGAGAGGAGGCTACACCTTC.

This clonotype occurred many times. This sequence joins TRBV27 and TRBJ2-7, with 7 bases that match TRBD2. Germline lookup yields CDR1 MNHEY and CDR2 SMNVEV (reference sequence). V lost 8 bases to trimming and J lost 0 bases; unmatched junction nucleotides: 4. The CDR3 consists of 13 residues. CDR3 bases: TGTGCCAGCTGGGGAGGGCACTCCTACGAGCAGTACTTC. It yields the protein CASWGGHSYEQYF.

This clonotype was detected ten times or more. The V gene is TRBV6-5, the J gene TRBJ1-5, with D uncertain. In germline, CDR1 is MNHEY, CDR2 SVGAGI. The V end lost 6 bases, the J end lost 5 bases, and 14 bases lay between the germline ends. The CDR3 totals 14 residues. CDR3 nucleotides: TGTGCCAGCAGCCCCCGGACTGCATATCAGCCCCAGCATTTT. This codes for CASSPRTAYQPQHF.

This clonotype was recorded at least ten times. This rearrangement joins TRBV11-1 to TRBJ1-1, with TRBD1 identical over 9 bases. Unmatched junction bases numbered 8, after V lost 9 bases and J lost 3 bases. CDR3 length: 14 residues. Germline lookup yields CDR1 SGHAT and CDR2 FQDESV (reference sequence). This chain's CDR3 is CASNRGLKDTEAFF. CDR3 nucleotides: TGTGCCAGTAACAGGGGGCTTAAGGACACTGAAGCTTTCTTT. Full variable domain (outside the CDR3, taken from reference TRBV11-1 and TRBJ1-1): EAEVAQSPRYKITEKSQAVAFWCDPISGHATLYWYRQILGQGPELLVQFQDESVVDDSQLPKDRFSAERLKGVDSTLKIQPAELGDSAMYLCASNRGLKDTEAFFGQGTRLTVV.

This clonotype was seen a handful of times. The J gene is TRBJ2-7, the V gene TRBV28; either TRBD1 or TRBD2 may supply D (5 bases each). Germline assignment: CDR1 MDHEN and CDR2 SYDVKM. Trimming shortened V by 5 bases and J by 2 bases, and 16 bases separated the two germline ends. There are 15 residues in the CDR3. CDR3 DNA sequence: TGTGCCAGCAGTCTGCTGGGGACGGATCCCTACGAGCAGTACTTC. Translated: CASSLLGTDPYEQYF.

This clonotype has only a few counts. In nucleotides, the CDR3 is TGTGCCAGCAGTCGACTAGCGGGGGAAGAAGAGACCCAGTACTTC. This encodes CASSRLAGEEETQYF. The chain employs TRBV6-1 and TRBJ2-5; 12 bases match TRBD2. J lost 3 bases, V lost 5 bases, and 4 bases had no gene match. CDR1 and CDR2 from the germline V gene are MNHNS and SASEGT. CDR3 length: 15 residues.

The rearrangement links TRBV28 to TRBJ1-1, with a possible D match to TRBD1 (6 bases). The V gene's germline CDR1 is MDHEN and CDR2 SYDVKM. V was cut by 6 bases and J by 1 base, with 9 bases left in between. The CDR3 consists of 13 residues. As DNA, the CDR3 is TGTGCCAGCAGGATACAGGGGAACACTGAAGCTTTCTTT. It yields the protein CASRIQGNTEAFF.

The table lists this clonotype with many counts. The rearrangement links TRBV27 to TRBJ1-1; TRBD1 agrees at 9 bases. This CDR3 is built from 15 residues. V shed 3 bases, J shed 7 bases, and the junction held 9 bases outside the gene matches. Germline loops: CDR1 MNHEY, CDR2 SMNVEV (reference sequence). This CDR3 is CASSLGQGSRREAFF. The CDR3 region has the DNA TGTGCCAGCAGTTTGGGACAGGGAAGTCGTCGTGAAGCTTTCTTT.

With respect to this clonotype: The junction departs from the called germline gene at one end, perhaps through a read error. The chain uses TRBV19 and TRBJ1-2, with a possible D match to TRBD1 (5 bases). CDR1 and CDR2 (germline): LNHDA, SQIVND (reference sequence). This CDR3 contains 13 residues. CDR3 loop: CASSLETAYGYTF. The DNA for the CDR3 is TGTGCCAGTAGTTTAGAGACAGCCTATGGCTACACCTTC.

This clonotype was seen a handful of times. This chain connects TRBV12-3 or TRBV12-4 to TRBJ1-1, with TRBD1 matching over 8 bases. Trimming took 5 bases from V and 3 from J; bases not matched to a gene: 5. The CDR3 spans 14 residues. This CDR3 is CASSKGQGHTEAFF. The CDR3 DNA sequence: TGTGCCAGCAGTAAAGGACAGGGCCACACTGAAGCTTTCTTT.

The count of this clonotype is one. V and J are TRBV6-1 and TRBJ2-7; D remains ambiguous. The V gene lost 2 bases and the J gene lost 6 bases, with 8 bases spanning the gap. In germline, CDR1 is MNHNS, CDR2 SASEGT. The CDR3 has 12 residues. This CDR3 is CASSEPPSEQYF. The CDR3 region has the DNA TGTGCCAGCAGTGAACCCCCTTCCGAGCAGTACTTC.

The table lists this clonotype with many counts. V gene TRBV19 combines with J gene TRBJ2-2; 7 bases line up with TRBD1. V dropped 7 bases and J dropped 0; count of bases not matched to a gene: 5. This CDR3 spans 15 amino acids. Germline CDR1 and CDR2: LNHDA and SQIVND (reference sequence). The CDR3 loop reads CASKQGPTNTGELFF. The CDR3 region has the DNA TGTGCCAGTAAACAGGGGCCCACGAACACCGGGGAGCTGTTTTTT.

This chain connects TRBV6-2 or TRBV6-3 to TRBJ1-3, with D maybe TRBD1 (5 bases). Trimming took off 3 bases at V and 0 bases at J, with 18 bases between the two ends. CDR1 and CDR2 from the germline V gene are MNHEY and SVGEGT. The CDR3 contains 18 residues. CDR3 region: CASSYREMGRSSGNTIYF. The CDR3 DNA reads as TGTGCCAGCAGTTATCGCGAGATGGGACGGAGCTCTGGAAACACCATATATTTT.

This clonotype was found many times. V is TRBV6-2 or TRBV6-3 and J is TRBJ2-7, with no clear D. Germline CDR1 MNHEY, CDR2 SVGEGT. The CDR3 loop spans 14 amino acids. The V gene lost 2 bases and the J gene lost 4 bases, with 12 bases spanning the gap. Written as DNA, the CDR3 is TGTGCCAGCAGTTACAGGCACCCCCCTTACGAGCAGTACTTC. Amino acid sequence: CASSYRHPPYEQYF.

This clonotype was picked up many times. This chain connects TRBV28 to TRBJ2-2, with TRBD2 identical over 11 bases. This CDR3 comprises 16 residues. Trimming took 6 bases from V and 6 from J; bases not matched to a gene: 9. In germline, CDR1 is MDHEN, CDR2 SYDVKM. CDR3: CASRETTSGRPGELFF. The CDR3 nucleotides read TGTGCCAGCAGAGAGACTACTAGCGGGAGACCCGGGGAGCTGTTTTTT.

This clonotype was detected many times. V gene TRBV27 combines with J gene TRBJ1-2; perhaps TRBD1 as D (5 bases). The CDR3 is 14 residues long. Germline V gene sequence: CDR1 MNHEY, CDR2 SMNVEV (reference sequence). Trimming removed 0 bases from V and 5 bases from J, with 10 bases in between. As DNA, the CDR3 is TGTGCCAGCAGTTTATCTGCAGGGAGGTATGGCTACACCTTC. Translating it yields CASSLSAGRYGYTF.

This clonotype was seen many times. V and J are TRBV12-3 or TRBV12-4 and TRBJ1-2; no definite D call. The CDR3 is 13 residues long. With 5 bases removed from V and 2 bases from J, the gap between germline ends came to 9 bases. Here the CDR3 DNA reads TGTGCCAGCAGTCATAGGGTCAACTATGGCTACACCTTC. Protein: CASSHRVNYGYTF.

This clonotype was seen repeatedly, ten times or more. The junction shows a germline mismatch at one end, possibly a read error. The rearrangement uses TRBV6-2 or TRBV6-3 and TRBJ2-4, with 12 bases identical to TRBD2. CDR1 and CDR2 (germline): MNHEY, SVGEGT. This CDR3 has 13 residues. The CDR3 reads CASSYGTSGFSVF. CDR3 in DNA: TGTGCCAGCAGTTACGGGACTAGCGGGTTTTCGGTCTTC.

This clonotype came up many times. The chain couples TRBV4-1 to TRBJ2-7; D could derive from TRBD1 or TRBD2 (5 bases each). This CDR3 is built from 15 residues. Trimming removed 1 base from V and 0 bases from J, with 10 bases in between. CDR1 and CDR2 from the germline V gene are MGHRA and YSYEKL. CDR3 nucleotides: TGCGCCAGCAGCCAAGCTTCGGGACCCTCCTACGAGCAGTACTTC. Its translation is CASSQASGPSYEQYF.

The V call is TRBV6-2 or TRBV6-3, the J call TRBJ2-5; 7 bases line up with TRBD1. Losses at the gene ends were 2 bases for V and 5 bases for J; bases not matched to a gene: 5. Germline assignment: CDR1 MNHEY and CDR2 SVGEGT. The length of the CDR3 is 14 residues. CDR3 DNA: TGTGCCAGCAGTTACCTTGACAGGGAGGAGACCCAGTACTTC. Amino acids: CASSYLDREETQYF.

This clonotype was observed at least ten times. The rearrangement links TRBV12-3 or TRBV12-4 to TRBJ1-1; D might be TRBD1 (5 bases). V was pared by 5 bases and J by 9 bases, with 13 bases between. CDR3 length: 12 residues. CDR3 amino acids: CASSKIQGKAFF. In DNA form, the CDR3 reads TGTGCCAGCAGTAAAATCCAGGGTAAAGCTTTCTTT.